This TCR beta chain was sequenced in a study of early T cells in non-severe SARS-CoV-2 infection. About the research overall: Chains were not paired, and sequencing was done on bulk RNA from unsorted whole blood.

Individual cDNA molecules were tagged with unique molecular identifiers. One entry per CDR3 protein results from TCRdb running MiXCR on the 5' RACE reads. The sample consists of 20,000 to 25,000 distinct CDR3 sequences, around 5.1% of them appearing once. This receptor was obtained from an adult who was a healthcare worker with PCR-confirmed SARS-CoV-2 infection or an uninfected control (not recorded which). Material for sequencing was whole blood.

The CDR3 DNA is TGTGCCAGCACCCCGGGAGGGGTAAATGAGCAGTTCTTC. Protein product: CASTPGGVNEQFF. The gene calls are TRBV27 and TRBJ2-1; TRBD2 aligns across 8 bases. From germline, CDR1 is MNHEY and CDR2 SMNVEV (reference sequence). This CDR3 region has 13 residues. V trimming: 7 bases; J trimming: 7 bases; junction bases outside the gene matches: 6.